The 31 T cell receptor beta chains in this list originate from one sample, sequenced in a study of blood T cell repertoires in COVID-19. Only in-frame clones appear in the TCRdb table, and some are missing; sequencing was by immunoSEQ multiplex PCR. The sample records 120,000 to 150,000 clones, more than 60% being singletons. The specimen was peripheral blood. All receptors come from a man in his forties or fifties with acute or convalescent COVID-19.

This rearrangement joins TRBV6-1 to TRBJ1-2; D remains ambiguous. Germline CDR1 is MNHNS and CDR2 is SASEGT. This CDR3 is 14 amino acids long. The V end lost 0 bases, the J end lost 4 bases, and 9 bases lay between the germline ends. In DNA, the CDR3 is TGTGCCAGCAGTGAAGCGGCGGGCTCCTATGGCTACACCTTC. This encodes CASSEAAGSYGYTF.

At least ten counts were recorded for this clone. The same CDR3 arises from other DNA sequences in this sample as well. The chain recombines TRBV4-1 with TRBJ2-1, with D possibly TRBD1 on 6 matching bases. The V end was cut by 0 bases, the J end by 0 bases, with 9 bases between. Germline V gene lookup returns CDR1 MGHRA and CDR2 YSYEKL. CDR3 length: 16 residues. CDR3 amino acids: CASSQDRGFSYNEQFF. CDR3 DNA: TGCGCCAGCAGCCAAGACAGGGGATTCTCCTACAATGAGCAGTTCTTC.

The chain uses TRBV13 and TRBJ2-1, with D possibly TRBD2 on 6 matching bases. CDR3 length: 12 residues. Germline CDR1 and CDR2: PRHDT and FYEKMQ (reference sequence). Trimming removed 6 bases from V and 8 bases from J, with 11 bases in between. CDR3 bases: TGTGCCAGCAGTCAGCCGGGGGATGAGCAGTTCTTC. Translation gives CASSQPGDEQFF. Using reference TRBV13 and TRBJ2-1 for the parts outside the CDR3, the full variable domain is AAGVIQSPRHLIKEKRETATLKCYPIPRHDTVYWYQQGPGQDPQFLISFYEKMQSDKGSIPDRFSAQQFSDYHSELNMSSLELGDSALYFCASSQPGDEQFFGPGTRLTVL.

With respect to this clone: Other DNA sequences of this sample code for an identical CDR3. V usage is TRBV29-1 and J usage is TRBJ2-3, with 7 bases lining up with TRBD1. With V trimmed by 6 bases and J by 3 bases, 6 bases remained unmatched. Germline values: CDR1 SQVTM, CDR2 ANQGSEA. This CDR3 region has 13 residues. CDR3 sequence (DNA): TGCAGCGTGGATTCAGGGGGTACAGATACGCAGTATTTT. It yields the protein CSVDSGGTDTQYF.

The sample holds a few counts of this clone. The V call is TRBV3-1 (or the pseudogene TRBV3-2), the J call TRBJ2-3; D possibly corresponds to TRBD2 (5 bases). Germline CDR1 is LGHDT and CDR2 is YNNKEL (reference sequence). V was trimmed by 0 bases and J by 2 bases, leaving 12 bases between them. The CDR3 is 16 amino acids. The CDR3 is CASSQERVTPTDTQYF. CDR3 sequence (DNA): TGTGCCAGCAGCCAAGAGCGGGTAACCCCCACAGATACGCAGTATTTT.

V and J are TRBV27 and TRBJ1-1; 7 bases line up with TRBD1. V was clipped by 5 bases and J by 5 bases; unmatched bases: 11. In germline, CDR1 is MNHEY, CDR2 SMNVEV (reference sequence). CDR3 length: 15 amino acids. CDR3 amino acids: CASSPRRGLQTEAFF. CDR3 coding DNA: TGTGCCAGCAGTCCGCGGAGGGGGCTTCAGACTGAAGCTTTCTTT.

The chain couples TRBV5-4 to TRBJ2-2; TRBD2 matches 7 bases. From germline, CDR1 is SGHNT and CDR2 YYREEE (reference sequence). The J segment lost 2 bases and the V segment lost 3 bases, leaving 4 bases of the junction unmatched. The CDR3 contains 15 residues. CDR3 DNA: TGTGCCAGCAGCTCTAAGACTAGCAACACCGGGGAGCTGTTTTTT. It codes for CASSSKTSNTGELFF.

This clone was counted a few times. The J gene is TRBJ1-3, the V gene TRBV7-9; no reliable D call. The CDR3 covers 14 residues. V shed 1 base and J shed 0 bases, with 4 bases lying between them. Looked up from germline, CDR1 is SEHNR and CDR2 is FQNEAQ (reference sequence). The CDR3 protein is CASSLGLSGNTIYF. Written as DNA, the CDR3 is TGTGCCAGCAGCTTAGGGCTCTCTGGAAACACCATATATTTT.

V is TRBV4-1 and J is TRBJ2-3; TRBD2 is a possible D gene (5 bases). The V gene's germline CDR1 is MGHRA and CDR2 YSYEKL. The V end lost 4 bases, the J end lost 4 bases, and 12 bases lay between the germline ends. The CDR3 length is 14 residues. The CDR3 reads CASSPITSADTQYF. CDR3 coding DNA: TGCGCCAGCAGCCCGATAACTAGTGCAGATACGCAGTATTTT.

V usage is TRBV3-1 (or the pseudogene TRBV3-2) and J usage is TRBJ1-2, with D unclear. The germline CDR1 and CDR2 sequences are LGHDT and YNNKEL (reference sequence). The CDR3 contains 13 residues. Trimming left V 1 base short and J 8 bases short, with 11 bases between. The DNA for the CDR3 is TGTGCCAGCAGCCAAGCGAGGGAAGGGGGCTACACCTTC. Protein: CASSQAREGGYTF.

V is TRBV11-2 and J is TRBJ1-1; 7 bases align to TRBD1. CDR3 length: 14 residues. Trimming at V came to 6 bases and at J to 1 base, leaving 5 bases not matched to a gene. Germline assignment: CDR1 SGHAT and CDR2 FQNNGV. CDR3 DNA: TGTGCCAGCAGTTTGGGGACAGCGAACACTGAAGCTTTCTTT. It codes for CASSLGTANTEAFF.

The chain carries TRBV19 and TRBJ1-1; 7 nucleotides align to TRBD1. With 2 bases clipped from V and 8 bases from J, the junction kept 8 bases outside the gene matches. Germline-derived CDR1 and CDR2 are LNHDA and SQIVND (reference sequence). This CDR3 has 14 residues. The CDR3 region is CASSIRDRKSEAFF. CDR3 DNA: TGTGCCAGTAGTATAAGGGACAGAAAAAGCGAAGCTTTCTTT.

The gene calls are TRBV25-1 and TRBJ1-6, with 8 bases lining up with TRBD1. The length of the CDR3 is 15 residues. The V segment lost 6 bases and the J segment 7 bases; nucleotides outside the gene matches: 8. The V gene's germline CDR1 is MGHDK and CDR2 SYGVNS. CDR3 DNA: TGTGCCAGCAGGCCGCCAGGACAGGGAAATTCACCCCTCCACTTT. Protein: CASRPPGQGNSPLHF.

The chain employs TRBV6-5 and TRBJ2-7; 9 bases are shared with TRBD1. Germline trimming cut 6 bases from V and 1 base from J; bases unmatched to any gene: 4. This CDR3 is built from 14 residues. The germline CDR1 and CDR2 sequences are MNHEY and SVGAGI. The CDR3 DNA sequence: TGTGCCAGCAGACCACAGGGGGCTTCCTACGAGCAGTACGTC. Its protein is CASRPQGASYEQYV.

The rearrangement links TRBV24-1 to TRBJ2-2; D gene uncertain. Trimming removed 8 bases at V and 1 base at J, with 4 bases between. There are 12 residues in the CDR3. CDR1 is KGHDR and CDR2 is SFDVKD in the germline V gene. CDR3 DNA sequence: TGTGCCACCACAGGGAACACCGGGGAGCTGTTTTTT. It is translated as CATTGNTGELFF.

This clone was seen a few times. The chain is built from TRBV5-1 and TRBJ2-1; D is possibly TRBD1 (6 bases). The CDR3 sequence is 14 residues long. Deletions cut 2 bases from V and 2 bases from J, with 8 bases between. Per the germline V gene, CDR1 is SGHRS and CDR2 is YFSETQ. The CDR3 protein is CASSFGDTYNEQFF. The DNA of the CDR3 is TGCGCCAGCAGCTTTGGGGACACCTACAATGAGCAGTTCTTC.

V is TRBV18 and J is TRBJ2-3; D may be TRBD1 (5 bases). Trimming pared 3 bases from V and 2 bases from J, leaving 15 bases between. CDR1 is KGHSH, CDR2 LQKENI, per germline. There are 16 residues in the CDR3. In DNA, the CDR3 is TGTGCCAGCTCACCTAACAGGTGGGGTTACACAGATACGCAGTATTTT. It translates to CASSPNRWGYTDTQYF.

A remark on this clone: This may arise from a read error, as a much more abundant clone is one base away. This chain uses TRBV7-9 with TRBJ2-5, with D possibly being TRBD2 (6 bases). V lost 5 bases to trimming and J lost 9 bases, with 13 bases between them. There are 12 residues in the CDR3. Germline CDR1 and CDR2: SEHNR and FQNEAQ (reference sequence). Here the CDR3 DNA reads TGTGCCAGCAGCACGGGACTGAAGGCCCAGTACTTC. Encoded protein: CASSTGLKAQYF.

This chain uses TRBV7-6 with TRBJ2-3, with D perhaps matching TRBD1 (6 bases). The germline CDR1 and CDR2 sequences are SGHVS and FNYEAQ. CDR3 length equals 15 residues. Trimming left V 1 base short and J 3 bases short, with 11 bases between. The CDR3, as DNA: TGTGCCAGCAGCTTAGAACAGGGTCGGACAGATACGCAGTATTTT. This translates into CASSLEQGRTDTQYF.

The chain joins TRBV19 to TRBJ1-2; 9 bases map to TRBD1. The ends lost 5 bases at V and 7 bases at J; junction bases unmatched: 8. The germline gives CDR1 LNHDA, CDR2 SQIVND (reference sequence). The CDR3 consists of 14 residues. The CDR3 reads CASSWGTGSRGYTF. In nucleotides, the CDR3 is TGTGCCAGTAGTTGGGGGACAGGGAGTCGTGGCTACACCTTC.

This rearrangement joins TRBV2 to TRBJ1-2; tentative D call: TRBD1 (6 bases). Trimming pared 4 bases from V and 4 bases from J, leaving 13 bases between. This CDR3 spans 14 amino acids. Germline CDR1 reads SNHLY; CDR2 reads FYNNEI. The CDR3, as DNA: TGTGCCAGCAGTGCGAGCAGGGGCCTCTATGGCTACACCTTC. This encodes CASSASRGLYGYTF.

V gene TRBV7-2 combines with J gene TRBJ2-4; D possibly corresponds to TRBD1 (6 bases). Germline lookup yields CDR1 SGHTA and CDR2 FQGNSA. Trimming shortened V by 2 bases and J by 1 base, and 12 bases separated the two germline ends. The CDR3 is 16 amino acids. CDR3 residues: CASSLRVGAAKNIQYF. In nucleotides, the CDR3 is TGTGCCAGCAGCTTAAGGGTGGGGGCGGCCAAAAACATTCAGTACTTC.

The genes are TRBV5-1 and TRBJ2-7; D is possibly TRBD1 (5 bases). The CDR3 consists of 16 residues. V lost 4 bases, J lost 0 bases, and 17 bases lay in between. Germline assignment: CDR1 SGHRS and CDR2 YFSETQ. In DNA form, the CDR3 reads TGCGCCAGCAGCCTGTACGCGACAGCGAACTCCTACGAGCAGTACTTC. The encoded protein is CASSLYATANSYEQYF.

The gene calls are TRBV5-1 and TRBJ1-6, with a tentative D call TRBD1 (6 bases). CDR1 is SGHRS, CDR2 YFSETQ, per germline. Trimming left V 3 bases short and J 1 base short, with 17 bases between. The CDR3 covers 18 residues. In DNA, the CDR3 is TGCGCCAGCAGCTGGGGGCCCCCCCAGGGTTCCTATAATTCACCCCTCCACTTT. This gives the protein CASSWGPPQGSYNSPLHF.

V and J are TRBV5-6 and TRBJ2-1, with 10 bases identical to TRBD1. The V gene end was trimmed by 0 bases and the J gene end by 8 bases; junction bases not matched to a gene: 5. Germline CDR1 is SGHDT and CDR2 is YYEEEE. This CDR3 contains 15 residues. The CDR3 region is CASSLGTGGRDEQFF. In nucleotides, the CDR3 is TGTGCCAGCAGCTTGGGGACAGGGGGGAGGGATGAGCAGTTCTTC.

The CDR3 protein is CASSPQGGQGDTGELFF. DNA for the CDR3: TGTGCCAGCAGCCCACAGGGGGGACAGGGCGACACCGGGGAGCTGTTTTTT. The chain carries TRBV7-3 and TRBJ2-2; 9 nucleotides match TRBD1. V trimming: 5 bases; J trimming: 3 bases; junction bases outside the gene matches: 10. CDR1 is SGHTA and CDR2 is FQGTGA in the germline V gene. The CDR3 extends over 17 amino acids.

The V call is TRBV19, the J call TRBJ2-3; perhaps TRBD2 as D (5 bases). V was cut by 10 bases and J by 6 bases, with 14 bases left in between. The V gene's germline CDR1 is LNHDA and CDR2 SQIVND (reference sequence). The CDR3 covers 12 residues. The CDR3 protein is CATAGSWDTQYF. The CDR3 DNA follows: TGTGCCACGGCTGGGAGTTGGGATACGCAGTATTTT.

The DNA for the CDR3 is TGTGCCAGCAGCCTTGCGGGGGGGCCGGAGACCCAGTACTTC. This codes for CASSLAGGPETQYF. The V and J genes are TRBV7-7 and TRBJ2-5, with 9 bases identical to TRBD2. The CDR3 length is 14 residues. Per the germline V gene, CDR1 is SSHAT and CDR2 is FNYEAQ (reference sequence). J was trimmed by 5 bases and V by 5 bases; bases with no gene match: 6. The full variable domain, rest sourced from reference TRBV7-7 and TRBJ2-5, is GAGVSQSPRYKVTKRGQDVTLRCDPISSHATLYWYQQALGQGPEFLTYFNYEAQPDKSGLPSDRFSAERPEGSISTLTIQRTEQRDSAMYRCASSLAGGPETQYFGPGTRLLVL.

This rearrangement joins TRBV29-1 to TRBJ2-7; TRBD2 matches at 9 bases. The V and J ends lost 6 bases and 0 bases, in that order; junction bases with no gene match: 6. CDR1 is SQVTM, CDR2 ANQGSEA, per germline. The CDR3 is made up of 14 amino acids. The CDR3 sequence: CSVGTSRGSYEQYF. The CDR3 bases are TGCAGCGTAGGGACTAGCCGGGGCTCCTACGAGCAGTACTTC.

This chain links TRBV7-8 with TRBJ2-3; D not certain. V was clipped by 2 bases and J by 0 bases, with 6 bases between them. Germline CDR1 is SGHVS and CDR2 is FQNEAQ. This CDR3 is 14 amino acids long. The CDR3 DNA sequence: TGTGCCAGCAGCTTACAGGATAGCACAGATACGCAGTATTTT. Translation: CASSLQDSTDTQYF.

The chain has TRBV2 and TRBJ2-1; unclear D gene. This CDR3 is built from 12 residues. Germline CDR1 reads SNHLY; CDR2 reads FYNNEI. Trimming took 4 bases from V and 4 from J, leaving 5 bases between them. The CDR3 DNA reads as TGTGCCAGCAGTGGACAATACAATGAGCAGTTCTTC. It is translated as CASSGQYNEQFF.